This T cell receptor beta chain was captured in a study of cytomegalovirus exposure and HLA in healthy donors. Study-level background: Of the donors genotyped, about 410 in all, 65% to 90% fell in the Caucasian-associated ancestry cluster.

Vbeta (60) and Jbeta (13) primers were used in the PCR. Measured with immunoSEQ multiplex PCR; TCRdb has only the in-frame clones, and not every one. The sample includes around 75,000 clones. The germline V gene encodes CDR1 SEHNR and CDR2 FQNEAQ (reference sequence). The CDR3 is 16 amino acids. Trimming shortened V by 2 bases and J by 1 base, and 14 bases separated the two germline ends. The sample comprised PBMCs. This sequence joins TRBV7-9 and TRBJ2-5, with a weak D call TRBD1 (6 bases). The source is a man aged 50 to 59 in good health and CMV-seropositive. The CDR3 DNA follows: TGTGCCAGCAGCTTAAGGGGCCAGGGGATCCAAGAGACCCAGTACTTC. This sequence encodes CASSLRGQGIQETQYF.